This passage covers 12 T cell receptor beta chains from one sample sequenced in a study of identical twins. TCRdb reprocessed the 5' RACE reads with MiXCR, giving one entry per CDR3 protein. This table holds 500,000 to 600,000 distinct CDR3 sequences, roughly a fifth found once. These data were also filed under a second study, of T cells expressing NK-cell markers.

Sequenced input: CD4+ T cells sorted from blood. The receptors here all came from a woman aged 18 to 35 in good health.

V and J are TRBV3-1 and TRBJ2-1; D not resolved. V dropped 2 bases and J dropped 0 bases, with 8 bases sitting between them. Germline CDR1 is LGHDT and CDR2 is YNNKEL (reference sequence). The CDR3 sequence is 15 residues long. The CDR3 sequence is CASSQSRSSYNEQFF. The DNA of the CDR3 is TGTGCCAGCAGCCAATCGAGGAGCTCCTACAATGAGCAGTTCTTC.

The V gene is TRBV28, the J gene TRBJ1-4; 8 nucleotides agree with TRBD1. Germline values: CDR1 MDHEN, CDR2 SYDVKM. The V and J ends lost 8 bases and 8 bases, in that order; junction bases with no gene match: 7. This CDR3 is built from 13 residues. CDR3 sequence (DNA): TGTGCCAGCGAGACAGGGGTAGGAGAAAAACTGTTTTTT. Translating it yields CASETGVGEKLFF.

The CDR3 loop is CASSSAPGSVGDTQYF. The CDR3 DNA reads as TGTGCCAGCAGCTCCGCCCCAGGTTCGGTAGGGGATACGCAGTATTTT. V is TRBV7-9 and J is TRBJ2-3; no reliable D call. This CDR3 contains 16 residues. Germline CDR1 and CDR2: SEHNR and FQNEAQ (reference sequence). V shed 4 bases and J shed 6 bases, with 20 bases lying between them. The full variable domain, with the rest looked up from reference TRBV7-9 and TRBJ2-3, is DTGVSQNPRHKITKRGQNVTFRCDPISEHNRLYWYRQTLGQGPEFLTYFQNEAQLEKSRLLSDRFSAERPKGSFSTLEIQRTEQGDSAMYLCASSSAPGSVGDTQYFGPGTRLTVL.

The J gene is TRBJ2-1, the V gene TRBV5-1; TRBD2 matches at 10 bases. This CDR3 comprises 14 residues. Germline values: CDR1 SGHRS, CDR2 YFSETQ. V shed 2 bases, J shed 9 bases, and the junction held 5 bases outside the gene matches. CDR3 nucleotide sequence: TGCGCCAGCAGCTTTTTAGCGGGGGGAATTGAGCAGTTCTTC. This encodes CASSFLAGGIEQFF.

This clonotype showed up just a few times. The V and J genes are TRBV29-1 and TRBJ1-1; 7 nucleotides line up with TRBD1. The CDR3 spans 12 residues. Germline CDR1 and CDR2: SQVTM and ANQGSEA. Trimming at V came to 6 bases and at J to 5 bases, leaving 6 bases not matched to a gene. The CDR3 DNA reads as TGCAGCGTCCAGGGGGTGAGAACTGAAGCTTTCTTT. Protein product: CSVQGVRTEAFF.

This clonotype has a handful of counts. Written as DNA, the CDR3 is TGTGCCAGCGCTCCGGGACAGGGGATTGTTGGCTACACCTTC. The encoded protein is CASAPGQGIVGYTF. The genes are TRBV12-3 or TRBV12-4 and TRBJ1-2; 10 positions agree with TRBD1. This CDR3 region has 14 residues. After removal of 8 bases from V and 7 bases from J, the junction contained 10 bases not matched to a gene.

This clonotype was recorded many times. The V and J genes are TRBV7-6 and TRBJ1-2, with no clear D. The CDR3 has 13 amino acids. V lost 8 bases to trimming and J lost 0 bases, with 10 bases between them. Germline V gene sequence: CDR1 SGHVS, CDR2 FNYEAQ. CDR3 sequence: CASGSTANYGYTF. The CDR3 region has the DNA TGTGCCAGCGGTAGTACGGCTAACTATGGCTACACCTTC.

This clonotype came up a few times. The chain carries TRBV5-1 and TRBJ2-7; tentatively, D is TRBD1 or TRBD2 (5 bases each). CDR3 length: 15 residues. From germline, CDR1 is SGHRS and CDR2 YFSETQ. Trimming shortened V by 4 bases and J by 2 bases, and 16 bases separated the two germline ends. The chain's CDR3 is CASSHRRDATYEQYF. The DNA for the CDR3 is TGCGCCAGCAGCCATCGACGGGACGCTACCTACGAGCAGTACTTC. The whole variable domain, filled in from reference TRBV5-1 and TRBJ2-7, reads KAGVTQTPRYLIKTRGQQVTLSCSPISGHRSVSWYQQTPGQGLQFLFEYFSETQRNKGNFPGRFSGRQFSNSRSEMNVSTLELGDSALYLCASSHRRDATYEQYFGPGTRLTVT.

The genes are TRBV7-9 and TRBJ2-1; 12 bases align to TRBD2. The CDR3 runs to 16 residues. The V segment lost 5 bases and the J segment 7 bases; nucleotides outside the gene matches: 9. Germline V lookup: CDR1 SEHNR, CDR2 FQNEAQ (reference sequence). The CDR3 nucleotides read TGTGCCAGCAGCCCTCCCCTAGCGGGAGGGCGGAATGAGCAGTTCTTC. It encodes CASSPPLAGGRNEQFF.

V and J are TRBV20-1 and TRBJ2-7; 8 nucleotides line up with TRBD1. There are 15 residues in the CDR3. V was pared by 7 bases and J by 1 base, with 12 bases of the junction left unmatched. In germline, CDR1 is DFQATT, CDR2 SNEGSKA (reference sequence). CDR3 sequence reads: CSGESRTGGSYEQYF. The DNA for the CDR3 is TGCAGTGGGGAGAGCCGTACAGGGGGGTCCTACGAGCAGTACTTC.

V usage is TRBV5-1 and J usage is TRBJ2-1; D might be TRBD1 (6 bases). The CDR3 loop spans 15 amino acids. Trimming pared 5 bases from V and 1 base from J, leaving 13 bases between. The V gene's germline CDR1 is SGHRS and CDR2 YFSETQ. CDR3 DNA: TGCGCCAGCAGAAGACGGGACATGTCCTACAATGAGCAGTTCTTC. Amino acid sequence: CASRRRDMSYNEQFF.

The chain joins TRBV6-5 to TRBJ2-3; D unclear. The CDR3 loop spans 16 amino acids. Between the trimmed V and J ends, which lost 2 bases and 0 bases, there was a span of 12 bases. Germline assignment: CDR1 MNHEY and CDR2 SVGAGI. CDR3 nucleotide sequence: TGTGCCAGCAGTTACCTAGGGTCCCCTAGCACAGATACGCAGTATTTT. This codes for CASSYLGSPSTDTQYF.